This entry lists 20 T cell receptor beta chains sequenced from one sample in a study of graft-versus-host responses after intestinal transplantation. The method was immunoSEQ multiplex PCR; TCRdb's version includes in-frame clones alone and lacks a portion of them. In the table there are 95,000 or so clones, roughly 90% of which are singletons. Sequencing was performed on PBMCs, taken about 440 days after intestinal transplant. These receptor sequences come from a human patient who received an intestinal transplant, so some T cells may come from the graft donor.

The chain links TRBV10-3 to TRBJ1-1, with D tentatively TRBD1 (5 bases). CDR3 length: 13 residues. CDR1 ENHRY and CDR2 SYGVKD come from the germline V gene. The V end was cut by 7 bases, the J end by 8 bases, with 17 bases between. As DNA, the CDR3 is TGTGCCATCAATATTCGGGACGACGGGGAAGCTTTCTTT. Protein sequence: CAINIRDDGEAFF.

This chain joins TRBV16 and TRBJ1-3, with no clear D. Trimming removed 2 bases at V and 3 bases at J, with 20 bases between. Germline CDR1 reads KGHSY; CDR2 reads FQNENV. This CDR3 is 18 amino acids long. The CDR3 region has the DNA TGTGCCAGCAGCCAAGGCGACGGAAGAAACCCGATTGGAAACACCATATATTTT. The encoded protein is CASSQGDGRNPIGNTIYF.

The chain recombines TRBV9 with TRBJ1-2; 10 bases match TRBD1. Germline-derived CDR1 and CDR2 are SGDLS and YYNGEE. The V and J ends lost 4 bases and 4 bases, in that order; junction bases with no gene match: 7. This CDR3 contains 15 residues. As DNA, the CDR3 is TGTGCCAGCAGCTCCCAAGGACAGGGGGGCTATGGCTACACCTTC. Residues: CASSSQGQGGYGYTF.

V gene TRBV7-2 combines with J gene TRBJ2-7; 13 nucleotides agree with TRBD2. Germline values: CDR1 SGHTA, CDR2 FQGNSA. The CDR3 contains 14 residues. Trimming took 4 bases from V and 5 from J; bases not matched to a gene: 2. This CDR3 reads CASSSGTSGDEQYF. CDR3 in DNA: TGTGCCAGCAGCTCTGGGACTAGCGGGGACGAGCAGTACTTC.

This clone was seen a single time. CDR3 bases: TGTGCCACCAGCGCCCGGTCCCTAGCGGGGGGACCCTACGAGCAGTACTTC. Its protein product is CATSARSLAGGPYEQYF. The rearrangement uses TRBV15 and TRBJ2-5; TRBD2 agrees at 11 bases. Near its end, the DNA agrees better with TRBJ2-7, so the J call may be wrong. Per germline, CDR1 LNHNV and CDR2 YYDKDF (reference sequence). This CDR3 region has 17 residues.

The gene calls are TRBV6-5 and TRBJ1-2; D is unresolved. This CDR3 has 15 amino acids. The germline V and J ends were trimmed by 2 bases and 5 bases, with 15 bases remaining between them. Germline-derived CDR1 and CDR2 are MNHEY and SVGAGI. Written as DNA, the CDR3 is TGTGCCAGCAGTTACACGAGGGCGAAAACTTATGGCTACACCTTC. Its protein product is CASSYTRAKTYGYTF.

The V call is TRBV6-5, the J call TRBJ1-1; D is perhaps TRBD1 (5 bases). Germline assignment: CDR1 MNHEY and CDR2 SVGAGI. Trimming removed 2 bases at V and 0 bases at J, with 7 bases between. This CDR3 contains 14 residues. The CDR3 nucleotides read TGTGCCAGCAGTTACAGGGGATTGAACACTGAAGCTTTCTTT. Residues: CASSYRGLNTEAFF.

The gene calls are TRBV5-1 and TRBJ2-1; 8 nucleotides match TRBD1. The CDR3 is made up of 13 amino acids. Germline V gives CDR1 SGHRS, CDR2 YFSETQ. V trimming: 3 bases; J trimming: 6 bases; junction bases outside the gene matches: 2. The chain's CDR3 is CASSSDRGNEQFF. As DNA, the CDR3 is TGCGCCAGCAGCTCCGACAGGGGCAATGAGCAGTTCTTC.

The chain uses TRBV6-4 and TRBJ1-6, with D unclear. V was clipped by 3 bases and J by 5 bases, with 5 bases between them. The length of the CDR3 is 13 residues. CDR1 and CDR2 (germline): MRHNA, SNTAGT. In DNA form, the CDR3 reads TGTGCCAGCAGTGAGGCAGATAATTCACCCCTCCACTTT. Its protein product is CASSEADNSPLHF.

J is TRBJ2-1 and V is TRBV27; D is perhaps TRBD1 (6 bases). Germline CDR1 and CDR2: MNHEY and SMNVEV (reference sequence). The CDR3 is 13 residues long. Trimming removed 8 bases at V and 14 bases at J, with 22 bases between. Here the CDR3 reads CASAGTLQGTEFF. CDR3 sequence (DNA): TGTGCCAGCGCCGGGACACTCCAGGGTACGGAGTTCTTC.

The chain joins TRBV29-1 to TRBJ2-7, with 7 bases aligning to TRBD2. Germline-derived CDR1 and CDR2 are SQVTM and ANQGSEA. The CDR3 spans 14 residues. The V gene end was trimmed by 4 bases and the J gene end by 0 bases; junction bases not matched to a gene: 6. CDR3 protein: CSVGAAGVSYEQYF. The CDR3 DNA reads as TGCAGCGTTGGTGCGGCGGGGGTCTCCTACGAGCAGTACTTC.

Worth noting for this clone: At one end the junction does not follow the germline gene, possibly because of a read error. The gene calls are TRBV20-1 and TRBJ2-2; D uncertain. From germline, CDR1 is DFQATT and CDR2 SNEGSKA (reference sequence). CDR3 length: 11 amino acids. DNA for the CDR3: TGCAGTGCGAGAGCCGGGGGGGAGCTGTTTTTT. This gives the protein CSARAGGELFF.

J is TRBJ2-7 and V is TRBV27; 7 nucleotides agree with TRBD1. J lost 2 bases, V lost 7 bases, and 14 bases had no gene match. The CDR3 totals 16 residues. From germline, CDR1 is MNHEY and CDR2 SMNVEV (reference sequence). The CDR3 reads CASTPLWGTDPYEQYF. In nucleotides, the CDR3 is TGTGCCAGCACCCCCCTTTGGGGGACAGACCCCTACGAGCAGTACTTC.

The rearrangement links TRBV5-4 to TRBJ1-2; no reliable D call. From germline, CDR1 is SGHNT and CDR2 YYREEE (reference sequence). V was pared by 10 bases and J by 7 bases, with 20 bases between. There are 13 residues in the CDR3. CDR3 protein: CASAEVGSGGYTF. In DNA form, the CDR3 reads TGTGCCTCAGCAGAGGTTGGATCGGGTGGCTACACCTTC.

V usage is TRBV7-9 and J usage is TRBJ1-2; tentatively, D is TRBD1 (6 bases). CDR1 SEHNR and CDR2 FQNEAQ come from the germline V gene (reference sequence). CDR3 length: 13 residues. Between the trimmed V and J ends, which lost 4 bases and 6 bases, there was a span of 12 bases. DNA of the CDR3: TGTGCCAGCAGCTCCCGGGAGGGGGATGGCTACACCTTC. Amino acid sequence: CASSSREGDGYTF.

The genes are TRBV18 and TRBJ1-5; TRBD1 agrees at 8 bases. CDR3 length: 13 residues. With 5 bases clipped from V and 7 bases from J, the junction kept 4 bases outside the gene matches. Germline CDR1 is KGHSH and CDR2 is LQKENI. The CDR3 bases are TGTGCCAGCTCAGAGACAGGGGCCCAGCCCCAGCATTTT. Its protein product is CASSETGAQPQHF. The whole variable domain, remainder taken from reference TRBV18 and TRBJ1-5, is NAGVMQNPRHLVRRRGQEARLRCSPMKGHSHVYWYRQLPEEGLKFMVYLQKENIIDESGMPKERFSAEFPKEGPSILRIQQVVRGDSAAYFCASSETGAQPQHFGDGTRLSIL.

This chain uses TRBV4-2 with TRBJ2-5; 11 nucleotides line up with TRBD2. J gave up 5 bases and V 0 bases, and 5 bases lay outside the gene matches. The CDR3 runs to 16 residues. CDR1 and CDR2 from the germline V gene are LGHNA and YNFKEQ. CDR3: CASSQDASGGRETQYF. DNA for the CDR3: TGTGCCAGCAGCCAAGATGCTAGCGGGGGGCGTGAGACCCAGTACTTC.

The J gene is TRBJ1-3, the V gene TRBV9, with D maybe TRBD1 (5 bases). Trimming removed 3 bases at V and 0 bases at J, with 13 bases between. The V gene's germline CDR1 is SGDLS and CDR2 YYNGEE. The CDR3 length is 16 residues. This chain's CDR3 is CASSGDRDYSGNTIYF. The CDR3 bases are TGTGCCAGCAGCGGAGACCGGGACTACTCTGGAAACACCATATATTTT.

The chain couples TRBV5-6 to TRBJ2-2; possibly TRBD1 or TRBD2 for D (6 bases each). From germline, CDR1 is SGHDT and CDR2 YYEEEE. The CDR3 runs 14 residues. V dropped 4 bases and J dropped 6 bases, with 13 bases sitting between them. CDR3 DNA sequence: TGTGCCAGCAGCCCCGGGGGCTGGGCCGGGGAGCTGTTTTTT. Amino acids: CASSPGGWAGELFF.

This rearrangement joins TRBV6-1 to TRBJ1-1; TRBD1 matches at 9 bases. The CDR3 has 12 amino acids. J was trimmed by 10 bases and V by 3 bases; bases with no gene match: 3. CDR1 and CDR2 from the germline V gene are MNHNS and SASEGT. CDR3 residues: CASSDRQGGAFF. CDR3 sequence (DNA): TGTGCCAGCAGTGATCGACAGGGGGGAGCTTTCTTT.